The TCR beta chain under discussion was sequenced for a study of patients and donors after allogeneic stem cell transplantation. The germline CDR1 and CDR2 sequences are ENHRY and SYGVKD. The CDR3 contains 15 residues. With V trimmed by 11 bases and J by 5 bases, 12 bases remained unmatched. Each CDR3 protein is one row after TCRdb ran MiXCR on the RT-PCR reads. The table records 800,000 to 1,000,000 distinct CDR3 sequences, under 20% of them present only once. The chain uses TRBV10-3 and TRBJ2-5; 12 positions match TRBD2. Material for sequencing was blood, either unsorted or a sorted T cell fraction (not recorded which). The sequence came from a human donor who was either an allogeneic HSCT recipient or a stem cell or donor lymphocyte infusion donor (not recorded which). It is not recorded whose cells these are; they may come from a transplant donor. The CDR3, as DNA: TGTGCCGCGGAACCTAGCGGGGGGGCACGGGAGACCCAGTACTTC. The encoded protein is CAAEPSGGARETQYF.